The following is a T cell receptor (beta chain) sequence with its context. Study processing details: Estimation of nucleated cell counts relied on the amplification of reference gene primers. TCRdb's table, derived via immunoSEQ multiplex PCR, lists solely in-frame clones and lacks some. V, J and clone size are taken as reported in that table, and D and trimming were inferred from the DNA itself. In the table there are 150,000 or so clones, about 90% of which are singletons. CDR1 is MDHEN and CDR2 is SYDVKM in the germline V gene. The length of the CDR3 is 17 residues. After removal of 2 bases from V and 0 bases from J, the junction contained 6 bases not matched to a gene. This entry comes from a study of blood T cell repertoires in COVID-19. For the study at large: T cells, B-cell-depleted T cells, or PBMCs supplied cDNA or gDNA.

The receptor was isolated from a man aged 30 to 39 with COVID-19, enrolled during active disease. The sample comprised peripheral blood. V gene TRBV28 combines with J gene TRBJ2-3; 9 bases agree with TRBD2. The CDR3 DNA reads TGTGCCAGCAGTTTAACGGGAGCGGGAGGAAGCACAGATACGCAGTATTTT. Translation: CASSLTGAGGSTDTQYF.